This is a list of T cell receptor beta chains from one sample in a study of early T cells in non-severe SARS-CoV-2 infection. TCRdb re-derived calls from the 5' RACE reads in MiXCR, one entry per CDR3 protein. The data contain roughly 41,000 distinct CDR3 sequences, approximately 5% of them singletons. The sample consisted of whole blood. The origin of the receptors is an adult who was a healthcare worker with PCR-confirmed SARS-CoV-2 infection or an uninfected control (not recorded which). Both conserved end residues are part of each CDR3. A D gene is named only where the DNA matches it firmly. The listing skips clone size in some rows; elsewhere it reads once, few, many or a size class.

V gene: TRBV29-1
clone size: many
D gene: TRBD1
J gene: TRBJ2-7
CDR3 protein: CSAGQGNYEQYF
CDR3 DNA: TGCAGCGCCGGACAGGGAAACTACGAGCAGTACTTC

V gene: TRBV7-3
clone size: many
D gene: -
J gene: TRBJ1-1
CDR3 protein: CASSLSVGERRAF
CDR3 DNA: TGTGCCAGCAGCTTGTCCGTGGGGGAGAGGAGGGCCTTT

V gene: TRBV5-4
clone size: many
D gene: -
J gene: TRBJ1-1
CDR3 protein: CASGMNTEAFF
CDR3 DNA: TGTGCCAGCGGGATGAACACTGAAGCTTTCTTT

V gene: TRBV6-5
clone size: many
D gene: TRBD1
J gene: TRBJ2-3
CDR3 protein: CASSWRTGRQYF
CDR3 DNA: TGTGCCAGCAGTTGGCGGACAGGACGACAGTATTTT

V gene: TRBV10-3
clone size: many
D gene: TRBD2
J gene: TRBJ2-1
CDR3 protein: CAISDSGGTYNEQFF
CDR3 DNA: TGTGCCATCAGCGACAGCGGGGGGACTTACAATGAGCAGTTCTTC

V gene: TRBV7-9
clone size: many
D gene: -
J gene: TRBJ2-1
CDR3 protein: CASSYRRVVKQFF
CDR3 DNA: TGTGCCAGCAGCTACCGGAGGGTAGTAAAGCAGTTCTTC

V gene: TRBV5-4
clone size: many
D gene: -
J gene: TRBJ2-5
CDR3 protein: CASSSRVGVWKTQYF
CDR3 DNA: TGTGCCAGCAGCTCAAGGGTTGGGGTTTGGAAGACCCAGTACTTC

V gene: TRBV12-3/TRBV12-4
clone size: many
D gene: -
J gene: TRBJ2-3
CDR3 protein: CASSPKGGTDTQYF
CDR3 DNA: TGTGCCAGCAGTCCAAAAGGGGGCACAGATACGCAGTATTTT

V gene: TRBV7-3
clone size: many
D gene: TRBD1
J gene: TRBJ2-5
CDR3 protein: CASSLGPDRGETQYF
CDR3 DNA: TGTGCCAGCAGCTTAGGGCCCGACAGGGGGGAGACCCAGTACTTC

V gene: TRBV20-1
clone size: few
D gene: -
J gene: TRBJ2-4
CDR3 protein: CSALTDLAKNIQYF
CDR3 DNA: TGCAGTGCACTGACGGATCTAGCCAAAAACATTCAGTACTTC

V gene: TRBV7-2
clone size: many
D gene: TRBD1
J gene: TRBJ1-2
CDR3 protein: CASSLEGRGNYGYTF
CDR3 DNA: TGTGCCAGCAGCTTAGAGGGCAGGGGGAACTATGGCTACACCTTC

V gene: TRBV11-1
clone size: many
D gene: -
J gene: TRBJ2-6
CDR3 protein: CASSSGQLSGANVLTF
CDR3 DNA: TGTGCCAGCAGCTCCGGACAGCTATCTGGGGCCAACGTCCTGACTTTC

V gene: TRBV6-5
clone size: many
D gene: -
J gene: TRBJ2-3
CDR3 protein: CASSYSRRADTQYF
CDR3 DNA: TGTGCCAGCAGTTACTCTAGGAGAGCAGATACGCAGTATTTT

V gene: TRBV2
clone size: few
D gene: -
J gene: TRBJ1-1
CDR3 protein: CVSTLTAEAFF
CDR3 DNA: TGTGTCAGCACCCTGACAGCTGAAGCTTTCTTT

V gene: TRBV5-6
clone size: many
D gene: -
J gene: TRBJ1-1
CDR3 protein: CASSQDGPLGTEAFF
CDR3 DNA: TGTGCCAGCAGCCAGGACGGTCCCTTGGGCACTGAAGCTTTCTTT

V gene: TRBV10-2
clone size: many
D gene: -
J gene: TRBJ1-2
CDR3 protein: CASSEGGFGYTF
CDR3 DNA: TGCGCCAGCAGTGAGGGAGGGTTTGGCTACACCTTC

V gene: TRBV4-3
clone size: -
D gene: -
J gene: TRBJ1-6
CDR3 protein: CASSQDARADSPLHF
CDR3 DNA: TGCGCCAGCAGCCAAGATGCCAGGGCCGATTCACCCCTCCACTTT